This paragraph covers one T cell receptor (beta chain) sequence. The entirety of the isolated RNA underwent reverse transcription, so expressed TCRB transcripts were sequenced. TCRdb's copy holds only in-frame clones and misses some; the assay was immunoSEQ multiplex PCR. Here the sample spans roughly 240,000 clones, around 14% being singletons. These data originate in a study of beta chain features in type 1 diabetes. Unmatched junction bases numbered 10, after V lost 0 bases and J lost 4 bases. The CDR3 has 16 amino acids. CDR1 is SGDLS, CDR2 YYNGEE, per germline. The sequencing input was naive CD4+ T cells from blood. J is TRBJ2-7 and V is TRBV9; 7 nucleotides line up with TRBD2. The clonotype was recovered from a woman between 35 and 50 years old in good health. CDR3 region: CASSVGEGRARYEQYF. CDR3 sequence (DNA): TGTGCCAGCAGCGTAGGGGAGGGCAGGGCACGGTACGAGCAGTACTTC.